This TCR beta chain was documented in a study of Ad26.COV2.S vaccination and SARS-CoV-2 variants. This clone has a single count. Its antigen is still unknown. The method was immunoSEQ multiplex PCR; TCRdb's version includes in-frame clones alone and lacks a portion of them. Of roughly 300,000 clones listed, about 85% were seen once; the top ten hold 6.4%. General study findings and limits: Non-spike TCR breadth did not differ much between vaccine and placebo recipients.

The V gene's germline CDR1 is KGHDR and CDR2 SFDVKD. The CDR3 has 15 residues. The trim removed 1 base at V and 3 bases at J, leaving 0 bases unmatched. Noted treatment: over 15 received Ad26.COV2.S at low or high dose, single or two shots; 5 received placebo; per-sample allocation not given. The samples were gathered on day 63 after the first injection of vaccine or placebo. The chain uses TRBV24-1 and TRBJ2-2; TRBD2 aligns across 8 bases. Sequenced here: peripheral blood, sampled in a trial of Ad26.COV2.S vaccine versus placebo. This clonotype was obtained from a person between 18 and 65 years old who received the Ad26.COV2.S COVID-19 vaccine or a placebo. CDR3 loop: CATSDLAGDTGELFF. The CDR3, as DNA: TGTGCCACCAGTGATTTAGCGGGAGACACCGGGGAGCTGTTTTTT.